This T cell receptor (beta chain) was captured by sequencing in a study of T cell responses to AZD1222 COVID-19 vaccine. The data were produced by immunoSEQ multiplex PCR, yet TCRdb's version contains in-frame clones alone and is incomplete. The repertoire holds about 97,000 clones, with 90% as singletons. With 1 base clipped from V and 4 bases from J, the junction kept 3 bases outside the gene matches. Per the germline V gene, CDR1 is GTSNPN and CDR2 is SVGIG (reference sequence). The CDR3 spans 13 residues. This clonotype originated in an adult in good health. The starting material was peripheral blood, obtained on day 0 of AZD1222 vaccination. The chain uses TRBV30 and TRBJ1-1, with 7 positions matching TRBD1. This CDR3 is CAWSAPGGTEAFF. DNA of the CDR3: TGTGCCTGGAGTGCGCCAGGGGGCACTGAAGCTTTCTTT.